These 27 T cell receptor beta chains were sequenced from one sample in a study of T cell repertoires in cytomegalovirus infection. TCRdb itself ran the reads through MiXCR, one entry per CDR3 protein. The profile covers some 300,000 distinct CDR3 sequences, with 15% to 20% appearing a single time and around 12% taken by the ten largest. Specimen: PBMCs. The source of these receptors is a human donor in good health (CMV status not recorded). Some clones in this sample may be carry-over from other donors' samples.

The chain couples TRBV11-2 to TRBJ1-3; TRBD1 might be the D (5 bases). This CDR3 is built from 12 residues. Germline-derived CDR1 and CDR2 are SGHAT and FQNNGV. V was trimmed by 5 bases and J by 8 bases, leaving 10 bases between them. Written as DNA, the CDR3 is TGTGCCAGCAGCCCGAGGGGTTACACCATATATTTT. Encoded protein: CASSPRGYTIYF. Full variable domain (remainder filled in from reference TRBV11-2 and TRBJ1-3): EAGVAQSPRYKIIEKRQSVAFWCNPISGHATLYWYQQILGQGPKLLIQFQNNGVVDDSQLPKDRFSAERLKGVDSTLKIQPAKLEDSAVYLCASSPRGYTIYFGEGSWLTVV.

In its sample, this clonotype was seen many times. The J gene is TRBJ1-5, the V gene TRBV7-8; D is unresolved. This CDR3 has 15 amino acids. From germline, CDR1 is SGHVS and CDR2 FQNEAQ. V lost 3 bases, J lost 4 bases, and 13 bases lay in between. CDR3 DNA: TGTGCCAGCAGCTTTAGTTCTACAGAGAATCAGCCCCAGCATTTT. Amino acids: CASSFSSTENQPQHF.

The V call is TRBV27, the J call TRBJ1-1; perhaps TRBD1 as D (6 bases). The V gene's germline CDR1 is MNHEY and CDR2 SMNVEV (reference sequence). CDR3 size: 14 residues. V gave up 7 bases and J gave up 6 bases, with 18 bases separating them. The CDR3 DNA reads as TGTGCCAGCAACTCCGGGACAATGTCATCTGAAGCTTTCTTT. Its protein product is CASNSGTMSSEAFF.

This clonotype was counted ten times or more. The chain combines TRBV7-2 with TRBJ2-3, with D perhaps matching TRBD2 (7 bases). Trimming removed 4 bases from V and 4 bases from J, with 9 bases in between. Looked up from germline, CDR1 is SGHTA and CDR2 is FQGNSA. This CDR3 has 13 residues. CDR3 DNA sequence: TGTGCCAGCAGCTGGGGGGGGCCAGATACGCAGTATTTT. Protein: CASSWGGPDTQYF.

There are a few counts of this clonotype. The rearrangement joins TRBV19 to TRBJ1-1; 8 nucleotides align to TRBD1. The CDR3 sequence is 14 residues long. With 9 bases clipped from V and 4 bases from J, the junction kept 10 bases outside the gene matches. CDR1 LNHDA and CDR2 SQIVND come from the germline V gene (reference sequence). The CDR3 nucleotides read TGTGCCAGCGAAAGGACAGGGATGGCCACTGAAGCTTTCTTT. Its protein product is CASERTGMATEAFF.

In its sample, this clonotype was seen many times. The chain carries TRBV6-5 and TRBJ2-7; a weak D match, TRBD1 (6 bases). Germline loops: CDR1 MNHEY, CDR2 SVGAGI. This CDR3 is built from 16 residues. Trimming took off 2 bases at V and 2 bases at J, with 16 bases between the two ends. Here the CDR3 DNA reads TGTGCCAGCAGTTACAGGGGGAAACATCTGACCTACGAGCAGTACTTC. Its protein product is CASSYRGKHLTYEQYF.

This clonotype was seen at least ten times. Relative to the germline gene, one junction end is altered; a read error may explain this. The V call is TRBV28, the J call TRBJ1-5; TRBD1 matches 8 bases. The CDR3 runs to 16 residues. Germline-derived CDR1 and CDR2 are MDHEN and SYDVKM. The CDR3 reads CASSATGTGSIQPQHF. The DNA of the CDR3 is TGTGCCAGCAGTGCGACCGGGACAGGAAGCATTCAGCCCCAGCATTTT.

This chain joins TRBV12-3 or TRBV12-4 and TRBJ2-6, with D perhaps TRBD1 (7 bases). Trimming took 6 bases from V and 3 from J, leaving 18 bases between them. The CDR3 sequence is 17 residues long. The CDR3 DNA follows: TGTGCCAGCAGCCCCTTCGGCAGGGGGGTTGGGGCCAACGTCCTGACTTTC. This encodes CASSPFGRGVGANVLTF.

This clonotype came up many times. The chain joins TRBV28 to TRBJ1-1; D ambiguous. CDR3 length: 13 residues. Germline lookup yields CDR1 MDHEN and CDR2 SYDVKM. V was trimmed by 4 bases and J by 3 bases, leaving 9 bases between them. The CDR3 nucleotides read TGTGCCAGCAGTTATAGGATGGACACTGAAGCTTTCTTT. It translates to CASSYRMDTEAFF.

This clonotype has ten or more counts. The chain is built from TRBV7-6 and TRBJ2-1; D remains unclear. Germline V lookup: CDR1 SGHVS, CDR2 FNYEAQ. The CDR3 is made up of 18 amino acids. Trimming cost V 6 bases and J 2 bases, with 23 bases left between them. The CDR3 bases are TGTGCCAGCAGTGAGGACGTCGGTCGGATAACTCCCTACAATGAGCAGTTCTTC. This sequence encodes CASSEDVGRITPYNEQFF.

In its sample, this clonotype was seen many times. The chain recombines TRBV7-6 with TRBJ1-4; D is ambiguous. This CDR3 has 15 residues. The germline V gene has CDR1 SGHVS and CDR2 FNYEAQ. V lost 1 base and J 8 bases, leaving 14 bases between the germline ends. CDR3 residues: CASSLGISTREKLFF. Written as DNA, the CDR3 is TGTGCCAGCAGCTTAGGAATATCAACCAGGGAAAAACTGTTTTTT.

The CDR3 DNA is TGCGCCAGCAGCCAACCGCTGCCCTGGCTTGCATCCTACGAGCAGTACTTC. Amino acids: CASSQPLPWLASYEQYF. V is TRBV4-1 and J is TRBJ2-7; D ambiguous. This CDR3 has 17 residues. Trimming removed 2 bases at V and 1 base at J, with 18 bases between. Germline CDR1 and CDR2: MGHRA and YSYEKL.

The V gene is TRBV7-2, the J gene TRBJ2-1, with 7 bases lining up with TRBD1. This CDR3 comprises 14 residues. The V gene end was trimmed by 3 bases and the J gene end by 4 bases; junction bases not matched to a gene: 3. Per the germline V gene, CDR1 is SGHTA and CDR2 is FQGNSA. DNA of the CDR3: TGTGCCAGCAGCTTCATGACAGGGTACAATGAGCAGTTCTTC. Amino acid sequence: CASSFMTGYNEQFF.

This clonotype was counted a few times. This chain links TRBV12-3 or TRBV12-4 with TRBJ2-1; D remains ambiguous. The length of the CDR3 is 14 residues. V shed 3 bases and J shed 5 bases, with 11 bases lying between them. CDR3 sequence: CASSLERRDNEQFF. The CDR3 bases are TGTGCCAGCAGTTTGGAACGGAGAGACAATGAGCAGTTCTTC.

This clonotype appeared many times. CDR3 sequence reads: CASSLPGLAGNTDTQYF. In nucleotides, the CDR3 is TGTGCCAGCAGCTTGCCAGGACTAGCGGGTAACACAGATACGCAGTATTTT. This chain links TRBV7-3 with TRBJ2-3; 11 bases match TRBD2. The trim removed 3 bases at V and 2 bases at J, leaving 7 bases unmatched. Germline CDR1 reads SGHTA; CDR2 reads FQGTGA. The CDR3 has 17 residues.

This clonotype was found many times. The gene calls are TRBV7-2 and TRBJ2-7, with a possible D match to TRBD2 (6 bases). V was trimmed by 1 base and J by 6 bases, leaving 13 bases between them. Germline values: CDR1 SGHTA, CDR2 FQGNSA. The CDR3 extends over 14 amino acids. Here the CDR3 reads CASSLDRGTREQYF. CDR3 DNA sequence: TGTGCCAGCAGCTTAGATCGGGGGACCCGCGAGCAGTACTTC.

This clonotype was recorded at least ten times. This chain connects TRBV6-2 or TRBV6-3 to TRBJ1-5; D gene uncertain. The CDR3 is 16 residues long. V dropped 0 bases and J dropped 6 bases, with 15 bases sitting between them. CDR1 and CDR2 (germline): MNHEY, SVGEGT. The CDR3 DNA is TGTGCCAGCAGTTACTCGAGCCAGGAAGAAGGTCAGCCCCAGCATTTT. It yields the protein CASSYSSQEEGQPQHF.

This clonotype has a handful of counts. This chain connects TRBV20-1 to TRBJ2-5; TRBD1 is a possible D gene (6 bases). Trimming stripped 6 bases from V and 2 bases from J, with 28 bases between. The CDR3 loop spans 18 amino acids. Germline assignment: CDR1 DFQATT and CDR2 SNEGSKA (reference sequence). The CDR3, as DNA: TGCAGTGCCAGAAGAATACAGGGTTTTGGGATTAAACAAGAGACCCAGTACTTC. This gives the protein CSARRIQGFGIKQETQYF.

This clonotype was recorded many times. V gene TRBV7-2 combines with J gene TRBJ1-2, with 11 positions matching TRBD1. This CDR3 is built from 16 residues. Germline CDR1 and CDR2: SGHTA and FQGNSA. J was trimmed by 7 bases and V by 0 bases; bases with no gene match: 7. The CDR3 DNA sequence: TGTGCCAGCAGCTTAGCGTGGGACAGGGGGAGTGGTGGCTACACCTTC. Translation gives CASSLAWDRGSGGYTF. The full variable domain, with the rest looked up from reference TRBV7-2 and TRBJ1-2, is GAGVSQSPSNKVTEKGKDVELRCDPISGHTALYWYRQSLGQGLEFLIYFQGNSAPDKSGLPSDRFSAERTGGSVSTLTIQRTQQEDSAVYLCASSLAWDRGSGGYTFGSGTRLTVV.

This clonotype was observed a handful of times. The chain uses TRBV6-6 and TRBJ1-2; D not resolved. CDR1 and CDR2 (germline): MNHNY, SVGAGI (reference sequence). CDR3 length: 13 residues. V was clipped by 0 bases and J by 4 bases, with 6 bases between them. CDR3 region: CASSYSKLYGYTF. The CDR3 coding sequence is TGTGCCAGCAGTTACTCGAAACTCTATGGCTACACCTTC.

The chain couples TRBV5-1 to TRBJ2-3; no reliable D call. CDR1 SGHRS and CDR2 YFSETQ come from the germline V gene. V gave up 4 bases and J gave up 3 bases, with 12 bases separating them. The CDR3 has 14 residues. The CDR3 sequence is CASSHTPETDTQYF. For the CDR3, the DNA is TGCGCCAGCAGCCACACTCCTGAGACAGATACGCAGTATTTT. The full variable domain, with the rest looked up from reference TRBV5-1 and TRBJ2-3, is KAGVTQTPRYLIKTRGQQVTLSCSPISGHRSVSWYQQTPGQGLQFLFEYFSETQRNKGNFPGRFSGRQFSNSRSEMNVSTLELGDSALYLCASSHTPETDTQYFGPGTRLTVL.

This clonotype showed up just a few times. The chain uses TRBV2 and TRBJ1-5; D possibly corresponds to TRBD1 (6 bases). CDR1 SNHLY and CDR2 FYNNEI come from the germline V gene. There are 14 residues in the CDR3. Trimming removed 7 bases from V and 0 bases from J, with 10 bases in between. The CDR3, as DNA: TGTGCCAGCATCCCAGGGGTTAGCAATCAGCCCCAGCATTTT. Protein: CASIPGVSNQPQHF.

There are a few counts of this clonotype. J is TRBJ1-2 and V is TRBV9; D call uncertain. Trimming removed 4 bases from V and 0 bases from J, with 16 bases in between. This CDR3 is 16 amino acids long. The germline CDR1 and CDR2 sequences are SGDLS and YYNGEE. Here the CDR3 DNA reads TGTGCCAGCAGCTCAAGAACCCTGACCGCTAACTATGGCTACACCTTC. Amino acids: CASSSRTLTANYGYTF.

V and J are TRBV20-1 and TRBJ2-1; D is unclear. Germline CDR1 DFQATT, CDR2 SNEGSKA (reference sequence). This CDR3 is built from 13 residues. V lost 0 bases and J 6 bases, leaving 9 bases between the germline ends. CDR3 residues: CSARETALNEQFF. CDR3 coding DNA: TGCAGTGCTAGAGAAACAGCCCTCAATGAGCAGTTCTTC.

This clonotype was seen ten or more times. V is TRBV7-2 and J is TRBJ2-3; D is perhaps TRBD2 (6 bases). Trimming removed 2 bases at V and 2 bases at J, with 17 bases between. CDR1 is SGHTA and CDR2 is FQGNSA in the germline V gene. The CDR3 spans 17 residues. The CDR3 nucleotides are TGTGCCAGCAGCTTAACGGGACCCCAGGACTACACAGATACGCAGTATTTT. Its translation: CASSLTGPQDYTDTQYF.

The sample holds a few counts of this clonotype. The CDR3 protein is CASSPLFVGATRTEAFF. CDR3 nucleotides: TGTGCCAGCTCACCCCTTTTCGTGGGGGCAACGAGGACTGAAGCTTTCTTT. J is TRBJ1-1 and V is TRBV18; D might be TRBD1 (6 bases). The germline CDR1 and CDR2 sequences are KGHSH and LQKENI. The CDR3 totals 17 residues. The V end lost 3 bases, the J end lost 5 bases, and 22 bases lay between the germline ends. The complete variable domain, with remaining parts taken from reference TRBV18 and TRBJ1-1, reads NAGVMQNPRHLVRRRGQEARLRCSPMKGHSHVYWYRQLPEEGLKFMVYLQKENIIDESGMPKERFSAEFPKEGPSILRIQQVVRGDSAAYFCASSPLFVGATRTEAFFGQGTRLTVV.

This clonotype was observed many times. The genes are TRBV12-3 or TRBV12-4 and TRBJ1-1; D is undetermined. The CDR3 is 13 amino acids. V lost 7 bases to trimming and J lost 7 bases, with 16 bases between them. The CDR3 nucleotides are TGTGCCAGCACCCCCGATCGGACCCTTGAAGCTTTCTTT. It codes for CASTPDRTLEAFF.